Presented here are 9 T cell receptor beta chains from one specimen sequenced in a study of control samples from healthy donors and cancer patients. The method was immunoSEQ multiplex PCR; TCRdb's version includes in-frame clones alone and lacks a portion of them. The data contain 140,000 to 150,000 clones, 93% of them seen just once; the ten biggest clones take up roughly 6.2%. The sequenced sample consisted of blood. The receptor source for this set is a man aged 18 to 29 in good health.

The chain couples TRBV30 to TRBJ2-2; the D gene is possibly TRBD2 (5 bases). Germline CDR1 GTSNPN, CDR2 SVGIG (reference sequence). Trimming left V 5 bases short and J 1 base short, with 8 bases between. CDR3 size: 13 residues. The CDR3: CAWRRKNTGELFF. CDR3 nucleotides: TGTGCCTGGCGGAGGAAGAACACCGGGGAGCTGTTTTTT.

This chain links TRBV5-1 with TRBJ2-7; no clear D. CDR1 is SGHRS and CDR2 is YFSETQ in the germline V gene. V was clipped by 4 bases and J by 2 bases, with 10 bases between them. The CDR3 consists of 13 residues. The CDR3 loop is CASSPDGTYEQYF. CDR3 nucleotides: TGCGCCAGCAGCCCCGACGGAACCTACGAGCAGTACTTC.

The chain has TRBV27 and TRBJ2-7; 9 bases are shared with TRBD1. J was trimmed by 2 bases and V by 2 bases; bases with no gene match: 4. Germline V lookup: CDR1 MNHEY, CDR2 SMNVEV (reference sequence). This CDR3 is 15 amino acids long. The CDR3 coding sequence is TGTGCCAGCAGTTTAGGGACAGGGCGAGCCTACGAGCAGTACTTC. This codes for CASSLGTGRAYEQYF.

This chain uses TRBV11-2 with TRBJ1-4; D possibly corresponds to TRBD1 (5 bases). V was shortened by 4 bases and J by 5 bases, with 17 bases between the two germline ends. Per the germline V gene, CDR1 is SGHAT and CDR2 is FQNNGV. This CDR3 spans 16 amino acids. The CDR3 region is CASSSARDDPNEKLFF. The CDR3 DNA reads TGTGCCAGCAGCTCAGCCCGGGACGATCCCAATGAAAAACTGTTTTTT.

The chain is built from TRBV29-1 and TRBJ1-2, with 11 positions matching TRBD1. The CDR3 runs to 14 residues. CDR1 is SQVTM and CDR2 is ANQGSEA in the germline V gene. V dropped 6 bases and J dropped 6; count of bases not matched to a gene: 9. CDR3 protein: CSVGVGQGADGYTF. Here the CDR3 DNA reads TGCAGCGTGGGGGTTGGACAGGGGGCAGATGGCTACACCTTC. The full variable domain, with the rest looked up from reference TRBV29-1 and TRBJ1-2, is SAVISQKPSRDICQRGTSLTIQCQVDSQVTMMFWYRQQPGQSLTLIATANQGSEATYESGFVIDKFPISRPNLTFSTLTVSNMSPEDSSIYLCSVGVGQGADGYTFGSGTRLTVV.

This chain's CDR3 is CASRPKDRQTIQYEQFF. CDR3 nucleotides: TGTGCCAGCAGACCTAAGGACAGGCAAACTATCCAATATGAGCAGTTCTTC. The chain links TRBV28 to TRBJ2-1, with 7 bases aligning to TRBD1. There are 17 residues in the CDR3. With V trimmed by 6 bases and J by 8 bases, 19 bases remained unmatched. Germline lookup yields CDR1 MDHEN and CDR2 SYDVKM.

The CDR3 spells CASGLAGASSSTDTQYF. Here the CDR3 DNA reads TGCGCCAGTGGACTAGCGGGGGCCTCCTCTAGCACAGATACGCAGTATTTT. The chain is built from TRBV5-1 and TRBJ2-3, with 13 bases lining up with TRBD2. This CDR3 is 17 amino acids long. V was pared by 8 bases and J by 0 bases, with 9 bases of the junction left unmatched. The V gene's germline CDR1 is SGHRS and CDR2 YFSETQ.

The chain has TRBV27 and TRBJ2-5, with TRBD2 as a possible D gene (6 bases). CDR3 length: 16 residues. The germline V and J ends were trimmed by 5 bases and 0 bases, with 16 bases remaining between them. Per the germline V gene, CDR1 is MNHEY and CDR2 is SMNVEV (reference sequence). As DNA, the CDR3 is TGTGCCAGCAGTCGTCGACTAGTCCCCAACCAAGAGACCCAGTACTTC. This encodes CASSRRLVPNQETQYF.

V gene TRBV6-5 combines with J gene TRBJ1-6, with D possibly being TRBD1 (6 bases). V lost 6 bases to trimming and J lost 9 bases, with 15 bases between them. Germline loops: CDR1 MNHEY, CDR2 SVGAGI. This CDR3 is 14 amino acids long. CDR3 sequence: CASSDSTRGSPLHF. CDR3 nucleotides: TGTGCCAGCAGCGATTCCACCAGGGGTTCACCCCTCCACTTT.